Below, 6 T cell receptor beta chains from the same sample are listed, as sequenced in a study of shared clonotypes between healthy human individuals. The method was immunoSEQ multiplex PCR; TCRdb's version includes in-frame clones alone and lacks a portion of them. The sample gives about 1.1 million clones, about 80% of which show up once; 0.5% to 0.65% is in the top ten. Input material: memory CD4+ T cells from PBMCs. The subset was: CD45RA-negative fraction. These receptors all stem from a man in his late teens or twenties in good health. Some clones in this sample may be carry-over from other donors' samples.

The chain carries TRBV14 and TRBJ2-7, with D tentatively TRBD2 (6 bases). This CDR3 is 13 amino acids long. The germline V gene has CDR1 SGHDN and CDR2 FVKESK. V was clipped by 5 bases and J by 6 bases, with 14 bases between them. CDR3 amino acids: CASSKSLAGEQYF. CDR3 in DNA: TGTGCCAGCAGCAAATCACTAGCCGGCGAGCAGTACTTC.

The chain employs TRBV7-9 and TRBJ2-1; 8 bases line up with TRBD2. The germline V gene has CDR1 SEHNR and CDR2 FQNEAQ (reference sequence). CDR3 length: 17 amino acids. The V segment lost 7 bases and the J segment 6 bases; nucleotides outside the gene matches: 17. The CDR3: CASNPGLAGGGSNEQFF. DNA of the CDR3: TGTGCCAGCAACCCGGGGCTAGCGGGTGGGGGATCCAATGAGCAGTTCTTC.

This chain links TRBV18 with TRBJ2-1; D remains ambiguous. Per the germline V gene, CDR1 is KGHSH and CDR2 is LQKENI. The CDR3 extends over 13 amino acids. The CDR3 reads CTTRLSSYNEQFF. CDR3 DNA sequence: TGTACCACTCGGTTGAGCTCCTACAATGAGCAGTTCTTC.

V gene TRBV7-8 combines with J gene TRBJ1-1, with 8 bases matching TRBD1. V gave up 3 bases and J gave up 8 bases; unmatched junction bases: 5. The CDR3 extends over 13 amino acids. Germline CDR1 reads SGHVS; CDR2 reads FQNEAQ. In DNA form, the CDR3 reads TGTGCCAGCAGCTTCCGGGACAGGAGAGAAGCTTTCTTT. Its protein is CASSFRDRREAFF.

This clone turned up a few times. The chain has TRBV7-2 and TRBJ2-1; D uncertain. The CDR3 sequence is 16 residues long. V was clipped by 5 bases and J by 0 bases, with 14 bases between them. CDR1 and CDR2 from the germline V gene are SGHTA and FQGNSA. The CDR3 sequence: CASSITAENSYNEQFF. The CDR3 DNA reads TGTGCCAGCAGCATAACTGCGGAAAACTCCTACAATGAGCAGTTCTTC.

This chain links TRBV11-2 with TRBJ2-7; TRBD2 is a possible D gene (6 bases). This CDR3 has 14 residues. CDR1 and CDR2 from the germline V gene are SGHAT and FQNNGV. Deletions cut 4 bases from V and 4 bases from J, with 14 bases between. CDR3 in amino acids: CASSSPRAGYEQYF. The CDR3 DNA reads TGTGCCAGCAGCTCTCCGCGGGCGGGGTACGAGCAGTACTTC.